This T cell receptor (beta chain) comes out of a study of cytomegalovirus exposure and HLA in healthy donors. Study summary: Ancestry clustering placed about four fifths of around 400 genotyped donors in the Caucasian-associated cluster.

Overall study findings and caveats: The study reported that TCR beta sequences accurately predicted HLA-A and HLA-B alleles in most subjects. Most likely, a cluster of highly shared sequence variants arose as a sequencing artifact. Productive status was seen about 90% or about 30% of the time for most TCR beta V segments in an earlier analysis.

Both 60 Vbeta primers and 13 Jbeta primers went into the PCR. Assay: immunoSEQ multiplex PCR; the TCRdb copy retains only in-frame clones and omits some. This table holds roughly 220,000 clones, approximately 70% found once. Concerning this clone itself: Its cognate antigen is unknown.

Per germline, CDR1 MDHEN and CDR2 SYDVKM. V was cut by 5 bases and J by 9 bases, with 17 bases left in between. The CDR3 runs 14 residues. The rearrangement uses TRBV28 and TRBJ2-4; possibly TRBD1 for D (5 bases). The source of this sequence is a middle-aged man in good health and CMV-seropositive. The sequencing input was PBMCs. The CDR3 DNA reads as TGTGCCAGCAGTGGCGACAGTAACTTGGCCATTCAGTACTTC. It is translated as CASSGDSNLAIQYF. The variable domain in full, with the rest retrieved from reference TRBV28 and TRBJ2-4, is DVKVTQSSRYLVKRTGEKVFLECVQDMDHENMFWYRQDPGLGLRLIYFSYDVKMKEKGDIPEGYSVSREKKERFSLILESASTNQTSMYLCASSGDSNLAIQYFGAGTRLSVL.